This T cell receptor beta chain is drawn from a study of post-analysis software for immune sequencing data (dated by TCRdb to between 2014 and 2017). For the study in its entirety: Disease courses on record covered relapsing-remitting, secondary progressive and progressive-relapsing multiple sclerosis, though some patients had no subtype annotation. The patient repertoires were set against about eleven previously published healthy control repertoires from donors whose ages ranged from about 6 to 26 years. A subset of samples was prepared in parallel using single-end sample barcoding, then pooled and co-amplified after Illumina adapter ligation.

Receptor libraries were prepared by PCR. The sample was run on an Illumina HiSeq 2500. To reduce PCR and sequencing biases, unique molecular identifiers were incorporated into the TCR beta cDNA libraries. Per 1 to 10 million input T cells, approximately 500,000 cDNA molecules were obtained, such that each molecule approximated one T cell. Patient libraries were prepared and sequenced with the same protocol used for the earlier healthy control dataset. Samples belonging to the same batch were prepared together, multiplexed and sequenced on a shared HiSeq lane. The original pipeline was this. MIGEC handled the raw barcoded reads, throwing out single-read molecular identifier groups before consensus assembly and CDR3 extraction. Clonotype tables were post-analysed with VDJtools, normalizing diversity by down-sampling all datasets to the smallest sample size. To correct batch-related cross-sample contamination, repertoire overlap clustering matched CDR3 amino acid sequences but not nucleotide sequences. TCRdb trimmed the raw reads at Q25, called clones with MiXCR and kept productive beta chains. When rows share a CDR3 protein, they turn into one entry using the most common DNA and genes. The V and J calls, along with clone size, are taken from TCRdb and not from the paper's own processing. The sample includes 450,000 to 650,000 distinct CDR3 sequences, with around 47% observed a single time. Of the sample, about 1.5% is held by the ten largest clones.

General findings and caveats noted by the study authors: The control group was slightly older than the multiple sclerosis patient group. When samples were clustered directly using the F measure, samples prepared in the same batch co-clustered strongly, which prompted a batch-effect correction. Compared with controls, multiple sclerosis patients had significantly lower normalized Chao1 diversity, a finding suggesting substantial peripheral T-cell clonal expansion. Significantly higher frequencies in patients than in controls were found for roughly 5 TRBV segments, including TRBV5-6, TRBV5-1 and TRBV20-1.

This clonotype was counted between two and nine times. Which antigen it targets is not known. Base quality data are lacking; no much larger clone is found one base away. V is cut by 6 bases and J by 3 bases, and the space between the germline ends is 11 bases. From a lookup of the germline V gene, CDR1 and CDR2 are ENHRY and SYGVKD. Inclusive of the bounding cysteine and phenylalanine, the CDR3 is 13 residues long. Kept here is only the CDR3 DNA, which spans 39 bases and is read in frame from base 1. To demonstrate the VDJtools post-analysis software, the study profiled TCR beta repertoires from the peripheral blood of 10 to 15 young patients with multiple sclerosis. Multiple sclerosis patients were children and adolescents aged roughly 6 to 16 years.

The chain couples TRBV10-3 to TRBJ2-5; the D gene remains uncertain. Sequencing was done on a sample of blood. The sequence came from a girl aged 10 to 17 with multiple sclerosis. The nucleotide sequence reads as follows: TGTGCCATCAGCACAGAGGCCAAAGAGACCCAGTACTTC. Its coded protein is CAISTEAKETQYF.